The present T cell receptor beta chain was sequenced within a study of blood T cells in healthy people across ages. Extraction yielded at least 5 micrograms of total RNA per sample. General study findings and limits: From one million sequenced T cells, diversity estimates were lower bounds. Getting older went along with TCR beta diversity per million T cells dropping roughly linearly.

Looked up from germline, CDR1 is MNHEY and CDR2 is SMNVEV (reference sequence). V was clipped by 6 bases and J by 3 bases; unmatched bases: 11. The CDR3 is 16 amino acids. This clonotype was found a few times. Its matching antigen is unknown. PCR was performed a second time for about 6 to 12 cycles using a sample-barcoded 5' primer and a J-beta primer mix. Researchers report that a template-switch adaptor with 12 random nucleotides tagged each cDNA molecule. TCRdb ran MiXCR on the 5' RACE reads and lists one entry per CDR3 protein. The table has 1.5 million to 2 million distinct CDR3 sequences, roughly 32% seen once.

This receptor was identified in a woman aged 30 to 39 in good health. The chain couples TRBV27 to TRBJ2-7, with 10 bases aligning to TRBD2. Sequenced sample: blood. The CDR3 DNA is TGTGCCAGCAGCCCACAGCGGACTAGCGGATACTACGAGCAGTACTTC. The encoded protein is CASSPQRTSGYYEQYF.